A selection of T cell receptor beta chains follows, all from one sample in a study of cytomegalovirus exposure and HLA in healthy donors. The data were produced by immunoSEQ multiplex PCR, yet TCRdb's version contains in-frame clones alone and is incomplete. The table has about 190,000 clones, approximately 87% seen once. Sequences were obtained from PBMCs. The source is a man aged 25 to 45 in good health and CMV-seronegative. Both conserved end residues are part of each CDR3. A D gene is named only where the DNA matches it firmly. Clone size appears in some rows only: once, few, many, or a class for an expanded clone.

v_gene	abundance	d_gene	j_gene	CDR3nt	CDR3aa
TRBV29-1	few	TRBD1	TRBJ2-3	TGCAGCGTTGGGACAGGGAGGACAGATACGCAGTATTTT	CSVGTGRTDTQYF
TRBV7-2	few	NA	TRBJ2-1	TGTGCCAGCAGCTTAGAGCCCGGGTCCAATGAGCAGTTCTTC	CASSLEPGSNEQFF
TRBV9	NA	NA	TRBJ2-7	TGTGCCAGCAGCGTAGGGACGGGAACCTACGAGCAGTACTTC	CASSVGTGTYEQYF
TRBV2	NA	NA	TRBJ2-4	TGTGCCAGCAGTTCTACTCTAGCCAAAAACATTCAGTACTTC	CASSSTLAKNIQYF
TRBV27	NA	NA	TRBJ2-1	TGTGCCAGCAGCAAGATTGACGGAGCCTTGTTGAATGAGCAGTTCTTC	CASSKIDGALLNEQFF
TRBV11-2	NA	TRBD1	TRBJ1-2	TGTGCCAGCAGCTCGGACAGGCACCGCGGCTACACCTTC	CASSSDRHRGYTF
TRBV6-1	few	NA	TRBJ1-4	TGTGCCAGCACCATAGGACGGGACTCTGAAAAACTGTTTTTT	CASTIGRDSEKLFF
TRBV4-2	NA	NA	TRBJ2-1	TGTGCCAGCAGCCAAGATAAGCGGGCGGGCCTTAGCAATGAGCAGTTCTTC	CASSQDKRAGLSNEQFF
TRBV4-2	NA	NA	TRBJ2-7	TGTGCCAGCAGCCAAGATCGGGACACCTACGAGCAGTACTTC	CASSQDRDTYEQYF
TRBV5-1	NA	NA	TRBJ2-7	TGCGCCAGCAGCTTGGAGCCGGTCTCCTACGAGCAGTACTTC	CASSLEPVSYEQYF
TRBV5-6	NA	NA	TRBJ2-3	TGTGCCAGCAGCTTGTCAGGGGCAGATACGCAGTATTTT	CASSLSGADTQYF
TRBV23-1	NA	NA	TRBJ2-3	TGCGCCAGCAGTCATCGAAGGGAAATTACCGGGGACAAGGCAGATACGCAGTATTTT	CASSHRREITGDKADTQYF
TRBV11-2	NA	TRBD2	TRBJ2-7	TGTGCCAGCAGCTTCGGGGCGGGAGACAATTACGAGCAGTACTTC	CASSFGAGDNYEQYF
TRBV29-1	NA	TRBD1	TRBJ1-3	TGCAGCGGCCGGACAGGGAGCTCTGGAAACACCATATATTTT	CSGRTGSSGNTIYF
TRBV10-1	NA	TRBD2	TRBJ2-3	TGCGCCAGCAGCCTCCCGCGGGGGGGTCGCACAGATACGCAGTATTTT	CASSLPRGGRTDTQYF
TRBV7-7	NA	TRBD2	TRBJ2-3	TGTGCTAGCAGCTCGGGACTAGCGGGCAGCACAGATACGCAGTATTTT	CASSSGLAGSTDTQYF
TRBV4-3	NA	NA	TRBJ1-2	TGCGCCAGCAGCCAAGGGGCACGACAGGCGTATGGCTACACCTTC	CASSQGARQAYGYTF
TRBV6-5	NA	NA	TRBJ2-1	TGTGCCAGCAGTTACACTTTAGACAATGAGCAGTTCTTC	CASSYTLDNEQFF
TRBV29-1	NA	NA	TRBJ2-7	TGCAGCGTTGCGGCAGGGGTTTACTACGAGCAGTACTTC	CSVAAGVYYEQYF
TRBV7-9	NA	NA	TRBJ2-7	TGTTCCAGCAGTGACGGGGACGAGCAGTACTTC	CSSSDGDEQYF
TRBV6-6	NA	TRBD1	TRBJ1-1	TGTGCCAGCGGACTGGGACAGTTGAACACTGAAGCTTTCTTT	CASGLGQLNTEAFF
TRBV30	NA	NA	TRBJ2-2	TGTGCCTGGAGTGCAGGGACTGCCGGGGAGCTGTTTTTT	CAWSAGTAGELFF
TRBV5-6	NA	TRBD2	TRBJ2-1	TGTGCCAGCAGCTTCCTAGCGGGAGGATTCAATGAGCAGTTCTTC	CASSFLAGGFNEQFF
TRBV27	NA	NA	TRBJ2-1	TGTGCCAGCGGAACAGGGAGTGAGCAGTTCTTC	CASGTGSEQFF
TRBV6-5	NA	TRBD2	TRBJ2-5	TGTGCCAGCAGCCGACTAGCGGGGGCCCCCAGGGCCCAGTACTTC	CASSRLAGAPRAQYF
TRBV7-7	NA	NA	TRBJ1-3	TGTGCTAGCAGCCCGGACAGTTCATCCTTTGGAAACACCATATATTTT	CASSPDSSSFGNTIYF
TRBV28	NA	NA	TRBJ1-1	TGTGCCAGCAGCCAGGTTGGTCCCACTGAAGCTTTCTTT	CASSQVGPTEAFF
TRBV7-2	few	NA	TRBJ2-7	TGTGCCAGCAGCTTAGTGCAGGTTGGATACGAGCAGTACTTC	CASSLVQVGYEQYF
TRBV5-1	NA	TRBD1	TRBJ2-2	TGCGCCAGCAGCCCACCGGGACAGGGGCCCGGGGAGCTGTTTTTT	CASSPPGQGPGELFF
TRBV2	NA	NA	TRBJ1-2	TGTGCCAGCAGTGAAGGATTTCAGGGCTACACCTTC	CASSEGFQGYTF
TRBV11-2	NA	TRBD1	TRBJ1-4	TGTGCCAGCAGCCCAGAGGGCCAGGGGGCGACTGGAGAAAAACTGTTTTTT	CASSPEGQGATGEKLFF